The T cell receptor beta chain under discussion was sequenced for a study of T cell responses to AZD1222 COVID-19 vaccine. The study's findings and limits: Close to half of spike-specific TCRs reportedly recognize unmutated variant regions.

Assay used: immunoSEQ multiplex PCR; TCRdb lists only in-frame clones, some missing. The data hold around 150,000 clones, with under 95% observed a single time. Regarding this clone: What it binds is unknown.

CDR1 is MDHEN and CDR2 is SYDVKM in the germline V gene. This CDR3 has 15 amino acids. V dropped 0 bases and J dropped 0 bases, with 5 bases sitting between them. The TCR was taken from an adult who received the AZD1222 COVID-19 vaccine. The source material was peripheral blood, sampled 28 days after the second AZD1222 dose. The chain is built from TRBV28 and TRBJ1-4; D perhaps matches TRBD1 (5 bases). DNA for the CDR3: TGTGCCAGCAGTTTATGGGGGGCAACTAATGAAAAACTGTTTTTT. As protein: CASSLWGATNEKLFF.